Below, 19 T cell receptor beta chains from the same sample are listed, as sequenced in a study of vaccination and CD4 T cells after COVID-19. The study sequenced cultured CD4+ T cell DNA using the Oncomine TCR Beta short-read assay. TCRdb re-derived calls from the PCR reads in MiXCR, one entry per CDR3 protein. The sample has about 17,000 distinct CDR3 sequences, less than 70% seen once. Stated treatment: roughly ten-day PBMC culture with coronavirus spike peptide pools or control peptides (ViraFEST assay). No antigen is known for these receptors. The sample was CD4+ T cells from blood, cultured in vitro. The receptors derive from a human donor who had recovered from COVID-19.

A remark on this clonotype: The germline gene is not matched at one end of the junction; a read error may be the cause. The V gene is TRBV20-1, the J gene TRBJ2-3; TRBD1 matches 8 bases. This CDR3 is built from 13 residues. CDR1 and CDR2 (germline): DFQATT, SNEGSKA (reference sequence). DNA for the CDR3: TGCAGTGCCGACAGGGGCGCCACAAATACGCAGTATTTT. It is translated as CSADRGATNTQYF.

This clonotype was seen a few times. V usage is TRBV20-1 and J usage is TRBJ2-3; TRBD2 agrees at 7 bases. The CDR3 extends over 14 amino acids. With 2 bases clipped from V and 1 base from J, the junction kept 3 bases outside the gene matches. Germline V gene sequence: CDR1 DFQATT, CDR2 SNEGSKA (reference sequence). CDR3 loop: CSARSRGGTDTQYF. CDR3 DNA sequence: TGCAGTGCTAGATCTCGGGGGGGCACAGATACGCAGTATTTT.

CDR3 protein: CATSDLGGRGSTDTQYF. In nucleotides, the CDR3 is TGTGCCACCAGTGATTTAGGCGGCAGGGGTTCCACAGATACGCAGTATTTT. This chain connects TRBV24-1 to TRBJ2-3; the D gene is possibly TRBD1 (6 bases). The CDR3 runs to 17 residues. The V end was cut by 1 base, the J end by 2 bases, with 15 bases between. CDR1 and CDR2 from the germline V gene are KGHDR and SFDVKD.

This clonotype was seen only a few times. The chain recombines TRBV7-9 with TRBJ2-2; 7 bases are a match to TRBD2. Germline V gene data show CDR1 as SEHNR and CDR2 as FQNEAQ (reference sequence). There are 15 residues in the CDR3. V gave up 5 bases and J gave up 5 bases; unmatched junction bases: 8. The CDR3 spells CASSAPEAGTGELFF. DNA of the CDR3: TGTGCCAGCAGCGCCCCGGAAGCGGGGACCGGGGAGCTGTTTTTT.

This clonotype was seen only once. The rearrangement links TRBV6-2 or TRBV6-3 to TRBJ1-2; no definite D call. The CDR3 length is 14 residues. Germline V gene sequence: CDR1 MNHEY, CDR2 SVGEGT. The ends were cut back, 0 bases at V and 11 bases at J, with 16 bases in the middle. DNA for the CDR3: TGTGCCAGCAGTTACTCGGGCTGGAAGATGCGGTACACCTTC. This codes for CASSYSGWKMRYTF.

The CDR3 coding sequence is TGTGCCAGCAGCACGAGGGACAGGGAGAACACCGGGGAGCTGTTTTTT. It codes for CASSTRDRENTGELFF. The V and J genes are TRBV21-1 and TRBJ2-2; the table assigns TRBD1, which was not confirmed against the DNA. TRBV21-1 is a pseudogene segment. This CDR3 has 16 residues.

The J gene is TRBJ2-1, the V gene TRBV25-1; the D is unclear. This CDR3 is built from 18 residues. V lost 2 bases to trimming and J lost 3 bases, with 20 bases between them. Germline values: CDR1 MGHDK, CDR2 SYGVNS. The CDR3 loop reads CASSEEGLGAAGYNEQFF. In DNA, the CDR3 is TGTGCCAGCAGTGAAGAAGGGCTCGGTGCTGCTGGCTACAATGAGCAGTTCTTC. Full variable domain (remainder filled in from reference TRBV25-1 and TRBJ2-1): EADIYQTPRYLVIGTGKKITLECSQTMGHDKMYWYQQDPGMELHLIHYSYGVNSTEKGDLSSESTVSRIRTEHFPLTLESARPSHTSQYLCASSEEGLGAAGYNEQFFGPGTRLTVL.

The CDR3 loop reads CASSPRRGANNSPLHF. CDR3 nucleotides: TGTGCCAGCTCACCGAGACGGGGGGCTAATAATTCACCCCTCCACTTT. This rearrangement joins TRBV18 to TRBJ1-6, with D possibly being TRBD1 (6 bases). The CDR3 contains 16 residues. V gave up 3 bases and J gave up 5 bases, with 14 bases separating them. Germline CDR1 KGHSH, CDR2 LQKENI.

This clonotype was observed a single time. The chain combines TRBV6-1 with TRBJ2-4; TRBD2 might be the D (7 bases). From germline, CDR1 is MNHNS and CDR2 SASEGT. The CDR3 runs 15 residues. V was clipped by 6 bases and J by 8 bases, with 20 bases between them. The CDR3 region is CASSPLFGGADIQYF. CDR3 DNA: TGTGCCAGCAGCCCCCTTTTTGGGGGGGCAGACATTCAGTACTTC.

The rearrangement uses TRBV2 and TRBJ1-2; no firm D call. V shed 0 bases and J shed 4 bases, with 12 bases lying between them. CDR1 and CDR2 (germline): SNHLY, FYNNEI. The CDR3 is 15 amino acids. Here the CDR3 DNA reads TGTGCCAGCAGTGAAGCGGTACGGCCTACCTATGGCTACACCTTC. Translating it yields CASSEAVRPTYGYTF.

The rearrangement links TRBV20-1 to TRBJ1-2, with D hard to call. The CDR3 is made up of 13 amino acids. The V end lost 1 base, the J end lost 6 bases, and 12 bases lay between the germline ends. CDR1 DFQATT and CDR2 SNEGSKA come from the germline V gene (reference sequence). CDR3 amino acids: CSARAQPEHGYTF. In DNA form, the CDR3 reads TGCAGTGCTAGAGCTCAACCCGAGCATGGCTACACCTTC.

The table lists this clonotype with a few counts. CDR3 bases: TGTGCCAGCAGTTTACGACAGGGGAAAGGTCAGCCCCAGCATTTT. Its translation: CASSLRQGKGQPQHF. This chain links TRBV27 with TRBJ1-5; 8 bases are a match to TRBD1. The CDR3 runs 15 residues. Germline trimming cut 2 bases from V and 6 bases from J; bases unmatched to any gene: 6. In germline, CDR1 is MNHEY, CDR2 SMNVEV (reference sequence).

The chain couples TRBV2 to TRBJ1-1, with D unclear. Germline values: CDR1 SNHLY, CDR2 FYNNEI. This CDR3 has 14 residues. Trimming shortened V by 3 bases and J by 0 bases, and 8 bases separated the two germline ends. The CDR3 reads CASSERAMNTEAFF. The CDR3 DNA reads TGTGCCAGCAGTGAGCGCGCTATGAACACTGAAGCTTTCTTT.

This clonotype has a handful of counts. The genes are TRBV7-8 and TRBJ1-5; D might be TRBD1 (5 bases). The CDR3 runs to 15 residues. The germline V and J ends were trimmed by 2 bases and 7 bases, with 15 bases remaining between them. Looked up from germline, CDR1 is SGHVS and CDR2 is FQNEAQ. CDR3 sequence (DNA): TGTGCCAGCAGCTTACTGGGCGGGGCCGGGCAGCCCCAGCATTTT. It codes for CASSLLGGAGQPQHF.

This clonotype was seen more than once but under ten times. This sequence joins TRBV7-2 and TRBJ2-7; 10 bases agree with TRBD2. The germline CDR1 and CDR2 sequences are SGHTA and FQGNSA. Losses at the gene ends were 1 base for V and 7 bases for J; bases not matched to a gene: 1. The CDR3 has 13 residues. DNA of the CDR3: TGTGCCAGCAGCTTAGAGACTAGCGGGGAGCAGTACTTC. This translates into CASSLETSGEQYF.

The CDR3 bases are TGTGCCAGCAGACGGACTAGCGGGGTCCTCACAGATACGCAGTATTTT. Its protein product is CASRRTSGVLTDTQYF. This chain connects TRBV2 to TRBJ2-3; TRBD2 agrees at 12 bases. Germline CDR1 and CDR2: SNHLY and FYNNEI. The CDR3 contains 16 residues. V was pared by 6 bases and J by 2 bases, with 6 bases of the junction left unmatched.

The V call is TRBV19, the J call TRBJ2-5; D might be TRBD2 (7 bases). This CDR3 region has 14 residues. The germline CDR1 and CDR2 sequences are LNHDA and SQIVND (reference sequence). V shed 1 base and J shed 4 bases, with 10 bases lying between them. The DNA for the CDR3 is TGTGCCAGTAGTATAGGGGGGGGGCGAGAGACCCAGTACTTC. Residues: CASSIGGGRETQYF.

The chain carries TRBV20-1 and TRBJ1-2, with a weak D call TRBD1 (5 bases). CDR3 length equals 14 residues. V was shortened by 0 bases and J by 7 bases, with 15 bases between the two germline ends. CDR1 and CDR2 from the germline V gene are DFQATT and SNEGSKA (reference sequence). The CDR3 here is CSARDQRGITGYTF. CDR3 coding DNA: TGCAGTGCTAGAGATCAAAGGGGAATCACTGGCTACACCTTC.

This clonotype was seen only a few times. This chain connects TRBV6-2 or TRBV6-3 to TRBJ2-7; the match to TRBD1 covers 11 bases. Trimming at V came to 6 bases and at J to 3 bases, leaving 1 base not matched to a gene. The CDR3 covers 13 residues. Germline CDR1 and CDR2: MNHEY and SVGEGT. CDR3 region: CASRGTGGYEQYF. DNA for the CDR3: TGTGCCAGCAGAGGGACAGGGGGCTACGAGCAGTACTTC.